A single sample is the source of the 5 T cell receptor beta chains below, sequenced in a study of lung T cells in sarcoidosis with Löfgren's syndrome. MiXCR was run by TCRdb on the reads, yielding one entry per CDR3 protein. The sample records 60,000 to 70,000 distinct CDR3 sequences, 20% to 25% being singletons. Sequenced: CD4+ T cells from PBMCs. All receptors derive from a human donor with sarcoidosis (Löfgren's syndrome or another form), or a control subject (not recorded which).

This clonotype was picked up a small number of times. The gene calls are TRBV28 and TRBJ2-7, with D possibly being TRBD1 or TRBD2 (7 bases each). The CDR3 is 14 residues long. V gave up 5 bases and J gave up 2 bases, with 13 bases separating them. The V gene's germline CDR1 is MDHEN and CDR2 SYDVKM. The CDR3 DNA is TGTGCCAGCAGTCCGCCAGGGGGGGCCTACGAGCAGTACGTC. This gives the protein CASSPPGGAYEQYV.

This clonotype appeared a few times. The chain joins TRBV6-6 to TRBJ2-5; TRBD2 matches 7 bases. The CDR3 is made up of 15 amino acids. CDR1 is MNHNY and CDR2 is SVGAGI in the germline V gene (reference sequence). The junction had 4 bases not matched to a gene; V was cut back by 2 bases and J by 1 base. The CDR3 nucleotides read TGTGCCAGCAGTTACGAAGGCGGGAGCCAAGAGACCCAGTACTTC. It translates to CASSYEGGSQETQYF.

V gene TRBV7-9 combines with J gene TRBJ1-2; D is unclear. The ends were cut back, 2 bases at V and 7 bases at J, with 17 bases in the middle. Germline CDR1 and CDR2: SEHNR and FQNEAQ (reference sequence). CDR3 length: 15 amino acids. The CDR3 region is CASSLQLGTPGGYTF. DNA for the CDR3: TGTGCCAGCAGCTTACAGCTAGGCACACCCGGTGGCTACACCTTC.

This clonotype was seen repeatedly, ten times or more. J is TRBJ1-1 and V is TRBV20-1; D gene ambiguous. The CDR3 has 15 amino acids. Per the germline V gene, CDR1 is DFQATT and CDR2 is SNEGSKA (reference sequence). V lost 4 bases and J 3 bases, leaving 18 bases between the germline ends. The CDR3, as DNA: TGCAGTGCTACCCCCGGCATCTTAATTGACACTGAAGCTTTCTTT. It translates to CSATPGILIDTEAFF.

About this clonotype itself: A much larger clone lies one base from this, so it may be a read error. V gene TRBV7-2 combines with J gene TRBJ2-2; 9 nucleotides align to TRBD2. Germline values: CDR1 SGHTA, CDR2 FQGNSA. V trimming: 3 bases; J trimming: 4 bases; junction bases outside the gene matches: 6. The CDR3 covers 16 residues. CDR3 amino acids: CASSFASGKGTGELFF. CDR3 DNA: TGTGCCAGCAGCTTTGCTAGCGGGAAGGGCACCGGGGAGCTGTTTTTT.